The 3 T cell receptor beta chains below come from one sample, sequenced in a study of radiation and T cells in renal cell carcinoma. Time point: blood 2 weeks post-SBRT. Treatment indicated: 15 Gy SBRT to primary tumor, nephrectomy 4 weeks later. The protocol was immunoSEQ multiplex PCR, while the TCRdb copy is restricted to in-frame clones and leaves out a portion. This table holds 100,000 to 150,000 clones, about 81% found once. Source: blood, taken from a patient whose treatment included radiotherapy and nephrectomy. The receptors originated from a man aged 45-65 years with renal cell carcinoma.

This chain uses TRBV30 with TRBJ1-2; D perhaps matches TRBD1 (5 bases). The CDR3 length is 14 residues. Germline V CDR1 and CDR2: GTSNPN, SVGIG (reference sequence). Trimming shortened V by 2 bases and J by 4 bases, and 14 bases separated the two germline ends. In DNA form, the CDR3 reads TGTGCCTGGAGTAAGACAGAAAAAGCCTATGGCTACACCTTC. The encoded protein is CAWSKTEKAYGYTF.

The chain carries TRBV28 and TRBJ2-7, with D possibly matching TRBD2 (6 bases). In germline, CDR1 is MDHEN, CDR2 SYDVKM. Trimming pared 3 bases from V and 6 bases from J, leaving 15 bases between. The CDR3 extends over 14 amino acids. Here the CDR3 DNA reads TGTGCCAGCAGTTTTCCACTAGCTACGGGCGAGCAGTACTTC. The encoded protein is CASSFPLATGEQYF. The entire variable domain, with the rest obtained from reference TRBV28 and TRBJ2-7, is as follows: DVKVTQSSRYLVKRTGEKVFLECVQDMDHENMFWYRQDPGLGLRLIYFSYDVKMKEKGDIPEGYSVSREKKERFSLILESASTNQTSMYLCASSFPLATGEQYFGPGTRLTVT.

The chain has TRBV5-1 and TRBJ1-1; TRBD1 matches 7 bases. This CDR3 comprises 15 residues. J was trimmed by 3 bases and V by 0 bases; bases with no gene match: 5. The germline CDR1 and CDR2 sequences are SGHRS and YFSETQ. The CDR3 nucleotides read TGCGCCAGCAGCTTGGTCCCAGGGGGGTACACTGAAGCTTTCTTT. This gives the protein CASSLVPGGYTEAFF. Full variable domain (remainder filled in from reference TRBV5-1 and TRBJ1-1): KAGVTQTPRYLIKTRGQQVTLSCSPISGHRSVSWYQQTPGQGLQFLFEYFSETQRNKGNFPGRFSGRQFSNSRSEMNVSTLELGDSALYLCASSLVPGGYTEAFFGQGTRLTVV.